The next 20 T cell receptor beta chains were all read from a single sample in a study of blood T cell repertoires in COVID-19. Assay used: immunoSEQ multiplex PCR; TCRdb lists only in-frame clones, some missing. The table shows 15,000 to 20,000 clones, with 81% occurring only once. The specimen sequenced was peripheral blood. The source is a man in his forties with active or convalescent COVID-19.

The chain employs TRBV13 and TRBJ1-2, with a tentative D call TRBD1 (6 bases). CDR1 is PRHDT, CDR2 FYEKMQ, per germline (reference sequence). V dropped 3 bases and J dropped 7 bases, with 15 bases sitting between them. The CDR3 contains 14 residues. The CDR3 DNA reads as TGTGCCAGCAGCTTTCGGCAGGGGCAGGGTGGCTACACCTTC. It specifies CASSFRQGQGGYTF.

The chain carries TRBV6-1 and TRBJ1-5, with D unclear. The ends were cut back, 1 base at V and 5 bases at J, with 12 bases in the middle. The V gene's germline CDR1 is MNHNS and CDR2 SASEGT. This CDR3 has 15 residues. The CDR3, as DNA: TGTGCCAGCAGTGAAGATTGGAAGGGAGATCAGCCCCAGCATTTT. It encodes CASSEDWKGDQPQHF.

The chain has TRBV23-1 and TRBJ1-3; 8 bases line up with TRBD1. TRBV23-1 is given ORF status, its function remaining uncertain. J lost 3 bases, V lost 3 bases, and 7 bases had no gene match. The CDR3 consists of 16 residues. The CDR3 coding sequence is TGCGCCAGCAGTCAGCCCCACAGGGGGGTTGGAAACACCATATATTTT. Translated, it gives CASSQPHRGVGNTIYF.

In this sample, this clone turned up once. J is TRBJ2-3 and V is TRBV5-1; D gene uncertain. CDR1 is SGHRS, CDR2 YFSETQ, per germline. The ends were cut back, 7 bases at V and 2 bases at J, with 11 bases in the middle. There are 13 residues in the CDR3. The CDR3 bases are TGCGCCAGCGGAATGGGCCCCACAGATACGCAGTATTTT. It encodes CASGMGPTDTQYF. Drawing the rest from reference TRBV5-1 and TRBJ2-3, the complete variable domain is KAGVTQTPRYLIKTRGQQVTLSCSPISGHRSVSWYQQTPGQGLQFLFEYFSETQRNKGNFPGRFSGRQFSNSRSEMNVSTLELGDSALYLCASGMGPTDTQYFGPGTRLTVL.

Regarding this clone: An end of the junction does not agree with germline; a read error may underlie this. The J gene is TRBJ1-1, the V gene TRBV7-7, with a possible D match to TRBD1 (5 bases). CDR1 is SSHAT, CDR2 FNYEAQ, per germline (reference sequence). CDR3 length: 13 residues. The CDR3 DNA reads as TGTGCTAGCAGCCAACAGGAGAACACTGAAGCTTTCTTT. Its protein is CASSQQENTEAFF.

The chain is built from TRBV7-9 and TRBJ1-1; D call uncertain. Trimming removed 4 bases from V and 0 bases from J, with 9 bases in between. The CDR3 contains 14 residues. In germline, CDR1 is SEHNR, CDR2 FQNEAQ (reference sequence). DNA of the CDR3: TGTGCCAGCAGCTCCTCCTTCTTGAACACTGAAGCTTTCTTT. It codes for CASSSSFLNTEAFF.

The J gene is TRBJ1-2, the V gene TRBV7-2; 8 bases are a match to TRBD1. The CDR3 loop spans 15 amino acids. Per the germline V gene, CDR1 is SGHTA and CDR2 is FQGNSA. V dropped 2 bases and J dropped 4; count of bases not matched to a gene: 6. CDR3 nucleotide sequence: TGTGCCAGCAGCTTAAGGGGGACAGGAGGCTATGGCTACACCTTC. It yields the protein CASSLRGTGGYGYTF.

This clone was detected a few times. The rearrangement links TRBV6-5 to TRBJ2-1, with TRBD1 matching 8 bases. Germline CDR1 and CDR2: MNHEY and SVGAGI. CDR3 size: 14 residues. The V gene end was trimmed by 5 bases and the J gene end by 2 bases; junction bases not matched to a gene: 2. The DNA for the CDR3 is TGTGCCAGCAGTCCGACAGGGGCCTACAATGAGCAGTTCTTC. Its protein product is CASSPTGAYNEQFF.

The chain links TRBV20-1 to TRBJ2-7; tentatively, D is TRBD1 (6 bases). This CDR3 comprises 11 residues. V dropped 5 bases and J dropped 8 bases, with 13 bases sitting between them. CDR1 DFQATT and CDR2 SNEGSKA come from the germline V gene (reference sequence). The CDR3 sequence is CSAGPRDKQYF. DNA of the CDR3: TGCAGTGCTGGTCCCCGGGACAAGCAGTACTTC.

The V and J genes are TRBV18 and TRBJ1-2; 7 nucleotides line up with TRBD1. CDR1 KGHSH and CDR2 LQKENI come from the germline V gene. The CDR3 is 14 amino acids. With 3 bases clipped from V and 8 bases from J, the junction kept 9 bases outside the gene matches. The CDR3 region has the DNA TGTGCCAGCTCACCCGACAGGGCCCGAGGGGGCTACACCTTC. It translates to CASSPDRARGGYTF.

The chain links TRBV7-9 to TRBJ1-1; tentative D call: TRBD1 (5 bases). V was clipped by 4 bases and J by 1 base, with 13 bases between them. The germline CDR1 and CDR2 sequences are SEHNR and FQNEAQ (reference sequence). The CDR3 spans 15 residues. The CDR3 coding sequence is TGTGCCAGCAGCTCCTGGGGCGGTGAGAACACTGAAGCTTTCTTT. It codes for CASSSWGGENTEAFF.

This rearrangement joins TRBV19 to TRBJ1-1, with D maybe TRBD1 (5 bases). In germline, CDR1 is LNHDA, CDR2 SQIVND (reference sequence). CDR3 size: 13 residues. V dropped 5 bases and J dropped 6 bases, with 13 bases sitting between them. The CDR3 DNA reads as TGTGCCAGTAGTCCAGAAGACAGACCTGAAGCTTTCTTT. Protein: CASSPEDRPEAFF.

V and J are TRBV10-1 and TRBJ1-4; 7 bases match TRBD1. The CDR3 sequence is 14 residues long. Germline V CDR1 and CDR2: WNHNN, SYGVQD (reference sequence). The V segment lost 3 bases and the J segment 7 bases; nucleotides outside the gene matches: 5. CDR3 DNA: TGCGCCAGCAGTGAAGGGGGCTACGGTGAAAAACTGTTTTTT. This translates into CASSEGGYGEKLFF.

The gene calls are TRBV11-2 and TRBJ2-6; D is ambiguous. Trimming stripped 2 bases from V and 2 bases from J, with 10 bases between. This CDR3 contains 16 residues. Per the germline V gene, CDR1 is SGHAT and CDR2 is FQNNGV. This chain's CDR3 is CASSLNGRAGANVLTF. CDR3 coding DNA: TGTGCCAGCAGCTTAAATGGCCGGGCTGGGGCCAACGTCCTGACTTTC.

This rearrangement joins TRBV5-1 to TRBJ2-1; D is ambiguous. V was trimmed by 3 bases and J by 8 bases, leaving 12 bases between them. The CDR3 contains 13 residues. Per germline, CDR1 SGHRS and CDR2 YFSETQ. The CDR3 DNA follows: TGCGCCAGCAGCTCGCCGGGTTCAGATGAGCAGTTCTTC. The encoded protein is CASSSPGSDEQFF.

CDR3 sequence reads: CASSQHAENQPQHF. The CDR3 nucleotides read TGTGCCAGCAGCCAACATGCGGAGAATCAGCCCCAGCATTTT. This rearrangement joins TRBV11-2 to TRBJ1-5; no clear D gene. Germline V gene data show CDR1 as SGHAT and CDR2 as FQNNGV. Trimming took 5 bases from V and 4 from J, leaving 12 bases between them. The CDR3 spans 14 residues.

The chain recombines TRBV2 with TRBJ2-1; TRBD2 matches 13 bases. The CDR3 extends over 18 amino acids. From germline, CDR1 is SNHLY and CDR2 FYNNEI. The J segment lost 0 bases and the V segment lost 8 bases, leaving 10 bases of the junction unmatched. The CDR3 sequence: CASLPGTSGARSYNEQFF. As DNA, the CDR3 is TGTGCCAGCCTCCCCGGGACTAGCGGGGCCCGCTCCTACAATGAGCAGTTCTTC.

By sample share, this clone is medium-sized. V is TRBV5-6 and J is TRBJ2-7, with D perhaps TRBD1 (6 bases). CDR1 is SGHDT and CDR2 is YYEEEE in the germline V gene. Between the trimmed V and J ends, which lost 0 bases and 5 bases, there was a span of 9 bases. CDR3 length equals 13 residues. CDR3 residues: CASSLATGNEQYF. In DNA form, the CDR3 reads TGTGCCAGCAGCTTGGCCACAGGGAACGAGCAGTACTTC. The full variable domain, completed using reference TRBV5-6 and TRBJ2-7, is DAGVTQSPTHLIKTRGQQVTLRCSPKSGHDTVSWYQQALGQGPQFIFQYYEEEERQRGNFPDRFSGHQFPNYSSELNVNALLLGDSALYLCASSLATGNEQYFGPGTRLTVT.

The chain carries TRBV10-1 and TRBJ2-1, with D maybe TRBD2 (5 bases). The CDR3 length is 13 residues. The germline V gene has CDR1 WNHNN and CDR2 SYGVQD (reference sequence). V dropped 5 bases and J dropped 2 bases, with 7 bases sitting between them. The CDR3 loop is CASSPGAYNEQFF. CDR3 bases: TGCGCCAGCAGTCCCGGGGCCTACAATGAGCAGTTCTTC.

CDR3 region: CASGPPFGGYEQYF. The CDR3 DNA sequence: TGTGCTAGTGGTCCCCCCTTTGGCGGGTACGAGCAGTACTTC. The chain joins TRBV12-5 to TRBJ2-7; a possible D gene is TRBD2 (5 bases). The V gene's germline CDR1 is LGHNT and CDR2 FRNRAP. The length of the CDR3 is 14 residues. The ends were cut back, 5 bases at V and 4 bases at J, with 15 bases in the middle.